The next 27 T cell receptor beta chains were all read from a single sample in a study of CD8 T cells in ankylosing spondylitis. TCRdb recomputed calls from the 5' RACE reads with MiXCR, one row per CDR3 protein. The sample holds about 270,000 distinct CDR3 sequences, 32% seen once. The material sequenced was blood, either unsorted or a sorted T cell fraction (not recorded which). These receptors were taken from a male donor with ankylosing spondylitis or in good health (not recorded which).

The rearrangement links TRBV12-3 or TRBV12-4 to TRBJ1-4, with a possible D match to TRBD1 (5 bases). Deletions cut 5 bases from V and 0 bases from J, with 13 bases between. This CDR3 has 16 amino acids. In DNA form, the CDR3 reads TGTGCCAGCAGTACCGGGACGACAACAACTAATGAAAAACTGTTTTTT. Translation: CASSTGTTTTNEKLFF.

This rearrangement joins TRBV29-1 to TRBJ1-4, with D possibly TRBD1 on 5 matching bases. The germline gives CDR1 SQVTM, CDR2 ANQGSEA. This CDR3 comprises 16 residues. Trimming stripped 2 bases from V and 4 bases from J, with 17 bases between. The CDR3 DNA is TGCAGCGTTGAACTGGACGGGGCAGGGATTAATGAAAAACTGTTTTTT. Its translation: CSVELDGAGINEKLFF.

The table lists this clonotype with a few counts. This chain joins TRBV6-5 and TRBJ1-1, with 11 bases fitting TRBD1. The CDR3 consists of 18 residues. With V trimmed by 2 bases and J by 4 bases, 12 bases remained unmatched. Germline values: CDR1 MNHEY, CDR2 SVGAGI. CDR3 sequence reads: CASSYRPPGQGVSTEAFF. The CDR3 DNA sequence: TGTGCCAGCAGTTACCGGCCTCCGGGACAGGGGGTCTCCACTGAAGCTTTCTTT.

The chain has TRBV6-1 and TRBJ2-3; D gene ambiguous. Germline CDR1 MNHNS, CDR2 SASEGT. The ends were cut back, 3 bases at V and 3 bases at J, with 7 bases in the middle. The CDR3 is made up of 13 amino acids. CDR3 sequence reads: CASSEDLTDTQYF. The CDR3 nucleotides are TGTGCCAGCAGTGAGGACCTTACAGATACGCAGTATTTT.

This clonotype was detected only a few times. The rearrangement links TRBV20-1 to TRBJ2-3, with 11 bases that match TRBD2. V dropped 6 bases and J dropped 2; count of bases not matched to a gene: 13. The V gene's germline CDR1 is DFQATT and CDR2 SNEGSKA (reference sequence). The CDR3 runs 17 residues. The CDR3 sequence: CSAQGLAGGQNTDTQYF. CDR3 coding DNA: TGCAGTGCCCAGGGGCTAGCGGGGGGCCAGAACACAGATACGCAGTATTTT.

In its sample, this clonotype was seen a few times. The V call is TRBV20-1, the J call TRBJ2-7; D call uncertain. V lost 5 bases, J lost 7 bases, and 9 bases lay in between. The germline V gene has CDR1 DFQATT and CDR2 SNEGSKA (reference sequence). The length of the CDR3 is 10 residues. The CDR3 nucleotides read TGCAGTGCTGCCGAAGAAGAGCAGTACTTC. Translation gives CSAAEEEQYF.

This clonotype has more than one count but fewer than ten. The chain joins TRBV7-2 to TRBJ2-5; D unresolved. This CDR3 region has 16 residues. V shed 3 bases and J shed 1 base, with 15 bases lying between them. Germline CDR1 reads SGHTA; CDR2 reads FQGNSA. CDR3 amino acids: CASSFRAPTLQETQYF. The CDR3 DNA sequence: TGTGCCAGCAGCTTCCGAGCGCCAACCCTCCAAGAGACCCAGTACTTC.

The rearrangement joins TRBV28 to TRBJ2-7; 9 nucleotides line up with TRBD1. CDR3 size: 16 residues. CDR1 and CDR2 from the germline V gene are MDHEN and SYDVKM. Losses at the gene ends were 6 bases for V and 6 bases for J; bases not matched to a gene: 15. CDR3 sequence reads: CASSPSVFGTGIEQYF. In DNA, the CDR3 is TGTGCCAGCAGCCCCTCGGTTTTTGGGACAGGGATCGAGCAGTACTTC. The full variable domain, with the rest looked up from reference TRBV28 and TRBJ2-7, is DVKVTQSSRYLVKRTGEKVFLECVQDMDHENMFWYRQDPGLGLRLIYFSYDVKMKEKGDIPEGYSVSREKKERFSLILESASTNQTSMYLCASSPSVFGTGIEQYFGPGTRLTVT.

This clonotype was seen only a few times. The chain uses TRBV20-1 and TRBJ2-3, with D perhaps TRBD1 or TRBD2 (5 bases each). Germline CDR1 reads DFQATT; CDR2 reads SNEGSKA (reference sequence). V gave up 0 bases and J gave up 6 bases, with 19 bases separating them. CDR3 length equals 16 residues. In DNA, the CDR3 is TGCAGTGCTAGAGATCTCGGCGGCAGGGAGTCGGATACGCAGTATTTT. Translated, it gives CSARDLGGRESDTQYF.

The CDR3 spells CALGSGYTGELFF. The CDR3 region has the DNA TGTGCCCTCGGTAGCGGGTACACCGGGGAGCTGTTTTTT. V gene TRBV10-3 combines with J gene TRBJ2-2; TRBD2 agrees at 7 bases. The CDR3 runs to 13 residues. V trimming: 11 bases; J trimming: 3 bases; junction bases outside the gene matches: 6. CDR1 and CDR2 from the germline V gene are ENHRY and SYGVKD.

The V call is TRBV6-1, the J call TRBJ2-7; the match to TRBD1 covers 8 bases. Per the germline V gene, CDR1 is MNHNS and CDR2 is SASEGT. The length of the CDR3 is 14 residues. Trimming at V came to 7 bases and at J to 0 bases, leaving 5 bases not matched to a gene. The CDR3: CASNPGGISYEQYF. The CDR3 nucleotides read TGTGCCAGCAACCCAGGGGGCATCTCCTACGAGCAGTACTTC.

The J gene is TRBJ1-2, the V gene TRBV10-3, with D maybe TRBD1 (6 bases). Germline V gene data show CDR1 as ENHRY and CDR2 as SYGVKD. The CDR3 consists of 13 residues. Trimming took 6 bases from V and 8 from J, leaving 16 bases between them. The DNA for the CDR3 is TGTGCCATCAGCCCCCCCGGGGGGGGCGGCTACACCTTC. Translated: CAISPPGGGGYTF.

This clonotype was seen a few times. This sequence joins TRBV12-3 or TRBV12-4 and TRBJ2-2; no reliable D call. V shed 6 bases and J shed 5 bases, with 10 bases lying between them. The CDR3 runs 13 residues. The CDR3 spells CASRDRGTGELFF. DNA of the CDR3: TGTGCCAGCAGAGACCGTGGGACCGGGGAGCTGTTTTTT.

The chain joins TRBV6-1 to TRBJ1-5; 7 positions match TRBD1. The CDR3 length is 15 residues. Germline V gene sequence: CDR1 MNHNS, CDR2 SASEGT. V gave up 6 bases and J gave up 1 base; unmatched junction bases: 6. The CDR3 is CASRPGTASNQPQHF. CDR3 DNA: TGTGCCAGCAGACCCGGGACAGCGAGCAATCAGCCCCAGCATTTT.

This clonotype was observed a handful of times. This sequence joins TRBV5-5 and TRBJ2-5; D may correspond to TRBD1 or TRBD2 (5 bases each). This CDR3 has 15 amino acids. Germline CDR1 is SGHKS and CDR2 is YYEKEE (reference sequence). V shed 2 bases and J shed 4 bases, with 15 bases lying between them. The CDR3 loop reads CASSFTWDARETQYF. The CDR3, as DNA: TGTGCCAGCAGCTTTACATGGGACGCCCGAGAGACCCAGTACTTC. The whole variable domain, filled in from reference TRBV5-5 and TRBJ2-5, reads DAGVTQSPTHLIKTRGQQVTLRCSPISGHKSVSWYQQVLGQGPQFIFQYYEKEERGRGNFPDRFSARQFPNYSSELNVNALLLGDSALYLCASSFTWDARETQYFGPGTRLLVL.

Notes on this clonotype: At one end, the junction sequence differs from germline, possibly due to a read error. The CDR3 region has the DNA TGTGCCAGCCGCTTTCAGGACGGGGGATATTTTAATGAGCAGTTCTTC. It is translated as CASRFQDGGYFNEQFF. The chain has TRBV11-2 and TRBJ2-1; D may be TRBD2 (6 bases). The CDR3 extends over 16 amino acids. CDR1 and CDR2 from the germline V gene are SGHAT and FQNNGV.

This chain's CDR3 is CASRAGTGFSSPLHF. The CDR3 coding sequence is TGCGCCAGCAGAGCCGGGACAGGGTTCAGTTCACCCCTCCACTTT. This rearrangement joins TRBV5-1 to TRBJ1-6, with 9 bases lining up with TRBD1. The CDR3 loop spans 15 amino acids. After removal of 5 bases from V and 9 bases from J, the junction contained 9 bases not matched to a gene. Per the germline V gene, CDR1 is SGHRS and CDR2 is YFSETQ. Based on the CDR3 plus reference TRBV5-1 and TRBJ1-6, the full variable domain is KAGVTQTPRYLIKTRGQQVTLSCSPISGHRSVSWYQQTPGQGLQFLFEYFSETQRNKGNFPGRFSGRQFSNSRSEMNVSTLELGDSALYLCASRAGTGFSSPLHFGNGTRLTVT.

This clonotype occurred a few times. The CDR3 nucleotides are TGTGCCACCAGTGACTTCACTAGCGGGGCTTTCCATGAGCAGTTCTTC. Protein product: CATSDFTSGAFHEQFF. The chain employs TRBV24-1 and TRBJ2-1, with 10 bases aligning to TRBD2. CDR3 size: 16 residues. The germline V gene encodes CDR1 KGHDR and CDR2 SFDVKD. The V segment lost 4 bases and the J segment 8 bases; nucleotides outside the gene matches: 10.

The rearrangement joins TRBV20-1 to TRBJ1-1; D may be TRBD1 (5 bases). In germline, CDR1 is DFQATT, CDR2 SNEGSKA (reference sequence). Trimming removed 5 bases from V and 2 bases from J, with 9 bases in between. This CDR3 comprises 12 residues. In DNA form, the CDR3 reads TGCAGTGCTTCGACAGTCAACACTGAAGCTTTCTTT. Amino acid sequence: CSASTVNTEAFF.

The chain combines TRBV4-1 with TRBJ2-7, with D possibly being TRBD2 (6 bases). Germline V lookup: CDR1 MGHRA, CDR2 YSYEKL. The V end was cut by 0 bases, the J end by 3 bases, with 12 bases between. The CDR3 covers 15 residues. Written as DNA, the CDR3 is TGCGCCAGCAGCCAAGAAGGCGGGGTGGGCTACGAGCAGTACTTC. This translates into CASSQEGGVGYEQYF.

V and J are TRBV7-3 and TRBJ2-3; D may be TRBD1 (5 bases). V shed 1 base and J shed 1 base, with 6 bases lying between them. In germline, CDR1 is SGHTA, CDR2 FQGTGA. The CDR3 runs to 14 residues. The CDR3 nucleotides read TGTGCCAGCAGCTTAATAGGGGGCACAGATACGCAGTATTTT. Translated, it gives CASSLIGGTDTQYF.

This clonotype was detected only a few times. V gene TRBV5-1 combines with J gene TRBJ2-3; 10 positions match TRBD2. Losses at the gene ends were 2 bases for V and 2 bases for J; bases not matched to a gene: 5. The CDR3 has 16 residues. The germline CDR1 and CDR2 sequences are SGHRS and YFSETQ. CDR3 sequence (DNA): TGCGCCAGCAGCTTTGCTCTAGCGGGGGCCACAGATACGCAGTATTTT. Protein sequence: CASSFALAGATDTQYF.

This clonotype showed up many times. V and J are TRBV19 and TRBJ2-7; the match to TRBD1 covers 9 bases. The CDR3 has 15 residues. Germline V lookup: CDR1 LNHDA, CDR2 SQIVND (reference sequence). Trimming removed 5 bases from V and 4 bases from J; junction bases left unmatched: 9. CDR3 loop: CASSLKGQGGYEQYF. In DNA form, the CDR3 reads TGTGCCAGTAGTCTAAAGGGACAGGGAGGATACGAGCAGTACTTC.

The chain has TRBV29-1 and TRBJ1-5; D is unclear. The germline V gene has CDR1 SQVTM and CDR2 ANQGSEA. The length of the CDR3 is 12 residues. The V end was cut by 3 bases, the J end by 7 bases, with 10 bases between. This CDR3 is CSVEVAGQPQHF. The CDR3 region has the DNA TGCAGCGTTGAGGTTGCGGGGCAGCCCCAGCATTTT. The full variable domain, completed using reference TRBV29-1 and TRBJ1-5, is SAVISQKPSRDICQRGTSLTIQCQVDSQVTMMFWYRQQPGQSLTLIATANQGSEATYESGFVIDKFPISRPNLTFSTLTVSNMSPEDSSIYLCSVEVAGQPQHFGDGTRLSIL.

The chain employs TRBV7-3 and TRBJ2-1; 8 bases are a match to TRBD1. The V segment lost 2 bases and the J segment 9 bases; nucleotides outside the gene matches: 9. The CDR3 totals 15 residues. The V gene's germline CDR1 is SGHTA and CDR2 FQGTGA. The CDR3 loop reads CASSLGQGLSAEQFF. The CDR3 DNA follows: TGTGCCAGCAGCTTAGGACAGGGTCTATCGGCTGAGCAGTTCTTC.

The rearrangement uses TRBV12-3 or TRBV12-4 and TRBJ2-5, with TRBD1 matching over 9 bases. Unmatched junction bases numbered 9, after V lost 5 bases and J lost 5 bases. CDR3 length equals 15 residues. CDR3 sequence (DNA): TGTGCCAGCAGTAGACTTGGGACAGGGCCGGAGACCCAGTACTTC. It translates to CASSRLGTGPETQYF.

For the CDR3, the DNA is TGCGCCAGCAGCCAAGATGGGATTCTCGAGCAGTACTTC. Translation gives CASSQDGILEQYF. This chain uses TRBV4-1 with TRBJ2-7; D not certain. V was cut by 0 bases and J by 6 bases, with 9 bases left in between. The germline CDR1 and CDR2 sequences are MGHRA and YSYEKL. The length of the CDR3 is 13 residues.